This T cell receptor (beta chain) was found in a study of shared clonotypes between healthy human individuals. Looking at the study overall: Donors, aged 18 to 49, were a couple of women and a few men.

Germline V gene sequence: CDR1 SGHTA, CDR2 FQGTGA. V lost 0 bases, J lost 4 bases, and 18 bases lay in between. The CDR3 totals 18 residues. Terminally differentiated effector memory CD45RA+ cells were excluded from the naive CD8 cells, which were CD45RO-negative and positively selected for CCR7. Sequenced by immunoSEQ multiplex PCR; TCRdb stores in-frame clones only, minus some. The table lists some 2,100,000 clones, under 95% of them singletons. The sequence came from a man between 18 and 35 years old in good health. Some clones in this sample may be carry-over from other donors' samples. The J gene is TRBJ2-2, the V gene TRBV7-3; TRBD2 might be the D (5 bases). Input material: naive CD8+ T cells from PBMCs. The DNA for the CDR3 is TGTGCCAGCAGCTTAACGTTAGGAGCTACCCGGGGCACCGGGGAGCTGTTTTTT. This gives the protein CASSLTLGATRGTGELFF.